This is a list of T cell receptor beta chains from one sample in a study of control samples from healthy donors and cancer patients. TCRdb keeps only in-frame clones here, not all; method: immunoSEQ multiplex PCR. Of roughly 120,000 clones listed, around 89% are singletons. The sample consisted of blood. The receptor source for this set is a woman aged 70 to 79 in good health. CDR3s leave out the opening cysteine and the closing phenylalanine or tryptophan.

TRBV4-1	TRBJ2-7	ASSQDDPGQGVLTSYEQY
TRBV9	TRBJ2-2	ASSLGNVHTGELF
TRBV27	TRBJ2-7	ASSRLGLSYEQY
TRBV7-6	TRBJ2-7	ASSLAGSLSGYEQY
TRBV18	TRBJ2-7	ASSPQDGSSYEQY
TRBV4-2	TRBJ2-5	ASSQGDTQETQY
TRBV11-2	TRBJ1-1	ASSLVFRGGTEAF
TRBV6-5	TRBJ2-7	ASSYSTNRGSYEQY
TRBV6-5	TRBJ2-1	ASSYERGTYEQF
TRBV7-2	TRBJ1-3	ASSADRVGSGNTIY
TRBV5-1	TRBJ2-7	ASSLGGTTSYEQY
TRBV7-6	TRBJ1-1	ASSMEEAGTEAF
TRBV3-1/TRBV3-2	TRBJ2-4	ASSQTTGVAKNIQY
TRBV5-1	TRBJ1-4	ASSLTGNEKLF
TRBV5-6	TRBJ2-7	ASSGRGFGYEQY
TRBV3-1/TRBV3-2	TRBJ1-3	ASSQQSSGNTIY
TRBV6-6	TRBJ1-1	ASTQRGAGEAF
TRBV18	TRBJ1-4	ASSPLRDSTNEKLF
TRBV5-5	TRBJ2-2	ASSSLVNAGDTGELF
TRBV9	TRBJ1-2	ASSVLGQGIYGYT
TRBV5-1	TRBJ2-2	ASRGQGGTGELF
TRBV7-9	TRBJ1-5	ASSLGAGGVQPQH
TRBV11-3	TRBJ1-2	ASSLLRYGYT
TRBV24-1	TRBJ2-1	ATSDFESSGNDEQF
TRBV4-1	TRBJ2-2	ASSQDGGGAVGELF
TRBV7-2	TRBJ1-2	ASSGRVVAGAGNYGYT
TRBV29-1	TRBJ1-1	SVRQGARTEAF
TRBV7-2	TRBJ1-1	ASSLGGGGTEAF
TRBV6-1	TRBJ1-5	ASSESGGLGQPQH
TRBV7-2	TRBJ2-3	ASRPPGLGTDTQY
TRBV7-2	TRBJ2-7	ASSLAGPVFNEQY